Listed below are T cell receptor beta chains from one sample, sequenced in a study of identical twins. One entry per CDR3 protein, called by TCRdb with MiXCR from the 5' RACE reads. The repertoire holds 200,000 to 250,000 distinct CDR3 sequences, about 7.5% seen once, with about 1.8% in the top ten. This same sample was also part of a study on yellow fever vaccine responses in identical twins.

Sequencing was carried out using memory (CD45RO+) T cells sorted from blood. Receptors were obtained from a woman in her late teens or twenties in good health. Each CDR3 is given with its conserved first and last residue. A D gene is named only where the DNA matches it firmly. Only some rows state a clone size, as once, few, many or a class for expanded clones.

>few|TRBV20-1|TRBD2|TRBJ2-3
TGCAGTGCTAGAGGACTAGCGGGGATCTCAGATACGCAGTATTTT
CSARGLAGISDTQYF
>.|TRBV3-1|TRBD2|TRBJ2-7
TGTGCCAGCAGCCAAGATATAGCGGGGTTTTCCTACGAGCAGTACTTC
CASSQDIAGFSYEQYF
>many|TRBV12-3/TRBV12-4|TRBD2|TRBJ2-3
TGTGCCAGCAGTAGTTTTGGTAGCGGGATCTCAGATACGCAGTATTTT
CASSSFGSGISDTQYF
>many|TRBV11-2|.|TRBJ1-1
TGTGCCAGCAGCCCGAGAGGGGCGGGGAACACTGAAGCTTTCTTT
CASSPRGAGNTEAFF
>.|TRBV20-1|.|TRBJ1-3
TGCAGTGCTAGAGACAGGAGCTCTGGAAACACCATATATTTT
CSARDRSSGNTIYF
>many|TRBV5-1|TRBD1|TRBJ1-1
TGCGCCAGCAGCTTGGAGGTGACAGGGGGCACTGAAGCTTTCTTT
CASSLEVTGGTEAFF
>many|TRBV20-1|TRBD1|TRBJ2-7
TGCAGTGCTGAGACGACAGGGGCCTCCTACGAGCAGTACTTC
CSAETTGASYEQYF
>many|TRBV7-2|TRBD1|TRBJ1-2
TGTGCCAGCAGCACGAGGGACAGGGGGTTTCGTGGCTACACCTTC
CASSTRDRGFRGYTF
>many|TRBV5-6|.|TRBJ1-1
TGTGCCAGCAGTTTCACAGGGAACACTGAAGCTTTCTTT
CASSFTGNTEAFF
>few|TRBV4-2|.|TRBJ2-1
TGTGCCAGCAGCCAAGACCAAGTGGGACGTCAGTTCTTC
CASSQDQVGRQFF
>many|TRBV29-1|.|TRBJ2-3
TGCAGCGTTGAGTGGAGGGGTACAGATACGCAGTATTTT
CSVEWRGTDTQYF
>.|TRBV29-1|TRBD2|TRBJ2-2
TGCAGCGTTGATTTGGCTAGCGGATACACCGGGGAGCTGTTTTTT
CSVDLASGYTGELFF
>.|TRBV7-7|.|TRBJ2-7
TGTGCTAGCAGCCCCGACAGGTTCTCCTACGAGCAGTACTTC
CASSPDRFSYEQYF
>.|TRBV11-3|.|TRBJ2-2
TGTGCCAGCAGCTTAGTATTCAACACCGGGGAGCTGTTTTTT
CASSLVFNTGELFF
>.|TRBV12-3/TRBV12-4|.|TRBJ2-1
TGTGCCAGCAGTTCCCTAAAGAATGAGCAGTTCTTC
CASSSLKNEQFF
>.|TRBV2|TRBD2|TRBJ2-1
TGTGCCAGCAGTTCAACTCGGGGGGGCCTGAGAGATGAGCAGTTCTTC
CASSSTRGGLRDEQFF
>many|TRBV12-3/TRBV12-4|TRBD2|TRBJ2-3
TGTGCCAGCAGCCCTAGCGGGAGCCGGTCAGATACGCAGTATTTT
CASSPSGSRSDTQYF
>many|TRBV7-2|.|TRBJ2-3
TGTGCCAGCAGCCAGCGGACTCACAGCACAGATACGCAGTATTTT
CASSQRTHSTDTQYF
>.|TRBV5-1|TRBD1|TRBJ2-2
TGCGCCAGCAGCTCCGGGACAGCGAACACCGGGGAGCTGTTTTTT
CASSSGTANTGELFF
>many|TRBV27|TRBD2|TRBJ2-7
TGTGCCAGCAGTCCGCTAGCGGGAGGACTCTACGAGCAGTACTTC
CASSPLAGGLYEQYF
>many|TRBV5-6|.|TRBJ1-1
TGTGCCAGCAGCTTAAGTTTTAGGAATGTGAACACTGAAGCTTTCTTT
CASSLSFRNVNTEAFF
>few|TRBV11-1|.|TRBJ2-5
TGTGCCAGCAGCTTAGGAATCGGATCGGGGGCAGGCGAAGAGACCCAGTACTTC
CASSLGIGSGAGEETQYF
>many|TRBV7-8|.|TRBJ2-5
TGTGCCAGCAGCAACGGGCATCAAGAGACCCAGTACTTC
CASSNGHQETQYF
>few|TRBV4-1|.|TRBJ1-5
TGCGCCAGCAGCCAAGAGATAGGGACGGGTTATAGCAATCAGCCCCAGCATTTT
CASSQEIGTGYSNQPQHF
>many|TRBV5-6|.|TRBJ2-1
TGTGCCAGCAGCCCGCCGGGGGGCAACTACAATGAGCAGTTCTTC
CASSPPGGNYNEQFF
>few|TRBV6-1|TRBD1|TRBJ1-4
TGTGCCAGCAGTCGGACAGGGGTTAAGGAAAAACTGTTTTTT
CASSRTGVKEKLFF
>.|TRBV20-1|.|TRBJ2-1
TGCAGTGGAACCTTCCTTCTGGGGAATGAGCAGTTCTTC
CSGTFLLGNEQFF
>.|TRBV18|.|TRBJ1-6
TGTGCCAGCTCTACGGACAGAAATTCACCCCTCCACTTT
CASSTDRNSPLHF
>many|TRBV3-1|.|TRBJ1-5
TGTGCCAGCAGCCAAGATTTCCGGGCTCAGCCCCAGCATTTT
CASSQDFRAQPQHF